These 21 T cell receptor beta chains share one sample of origin, sequenced in a study of T cells after yellow fever vaccination. One entry per CDR3 protein results from TCRdb running MiXCR on the 5' RACE reads. This table holds about 50,000 distinct CDR3 sequences, 7% to 8.5% found once. The starting material was CD8+ T cells sorted from PBMCs, obtained roughly 14 days after the first yellow fever vaccination. These receptors originate from a young man who received the YFV17D yellow fever vaccine.

This clonotype was seen ten or more times. V usage is TRBV9 and J usage is TRBJ2-1, with 7 bases lining up with TRBD2. J gave up 4 bases and V 0 bases, and 13 bases lay outside the gene matches. Germline V lookup: CDR1 SGDLS, CDR2 YYNGEE. This CDR3 contains 18 residues. CDR3 region: CASSVDQGWGGFYNEQFF. CDR3 in DNA: TGTGCCAGCAGCGTAGACCAGGGTTGGGGGGGGTTTTACAATGAGCAGTTCTTC.

Points on this clonotype: Possible read error: a much larger clone is one base away. This sequence joins TRBV12-3 or TRBV12-4 and TRBJ1-3; 10 bases align to TRBD1. The CDR3 extends over 13 amino acids. Here the CDR3 reads CASGGDRGDTICF. The CDR3 coding sequence is TGTGCCAGCGGAGGGGACAGGGGCGACACCATATGTTTT.

This clonotype showed up many times. V is TRBV20-1 and J is TRBJ2-3, with D possibly being TRBD2 (6 bases). There are 16 residues in the CDR3. Germline assignment: CDR1 DFQATT and CDR2 SNEGSKA (reference sequence). Trimming stripped 3 bases from V and 2 bases from J, with 18 bases between. CDR3 coding DNA: TGCAGTGCTAGGGGGTACTCGGGCGGGAACACAGATACGCAGTATTTT. Its translation is CSARGYSGGNTDTQYF.

This clonotype was seen many times. The chain recombines TRBV9 with TRBJ2-1; TRBD2 agrees at 8 bases. Germline CDR1 SGDLS, CDR2 YYNGEE. V trimming: 4 bases; J trimming: 5 bases; junction bases outside the gene matches: 5. CDR3 size: 14 residues. In DNA form, the CDR3 reads TGTGCCAGCAGCATCGGGGGGGTTAACAATGAGCAGTTCTTC. It codes for CASSIGGVNNEQFF. The variable domain in full, completed from reference TRBV9 and TRBJ2-1, reads DSGVTQTPKHLITATGQRVTLRCSPRSGDLSVYWYQQSLDQGLQFLIQYYNGEERAKGNILERFSAQQFPDLHSELNLSSLELGDSALYFCASSIGGVNNEQFFGPGTRLTVL.

This clonotype was observed many times. The chain combines TRBV6-1 with TRBJ2-6, with a possible D match to TRBD1 (5 bases). The CDR3 loop spans 17 amino acids. Trimming took 5 bases from V and 0 from J, leaving 14 bases between them. The germline gives CDR1 MNHNS, CDR2 SASEGT. CDR3 nucleotides: TGTGCCAGCAGTACCCCTACGACAGACTCTGGGGCCAACGTCCTGACTTTC. It yields the protein CASSTPTTDSGANVLTF.

This clonotype has at least ten counts. The chain links TRBV6-1 to TRBJ2-5; possibly TRBD1 for D (6 bases). Per the germline V gene, CDR1 is MNHNS and CDR2 is SASEGT. V lost 5 bases, J lost 2 bases, and 15 bases lay in between. The CDR3 contains 15 residues. In DNA, the CDR3 is TGTGCCAGCAGTACCACTATGACAGGACAAGAGACCCAGTACTTC. This gives the protein CASSTTMTGQETQYF.

This clonotype occurred once. An end of the junction differs from the germline gene, which may be a read error. The chain has TRBV5-4 and TRBJ2-7; possibly TRBD2 for D (6 bases). CDR3 length equals 13 residues. Germline loops: CDR1 SGHNT, CDR2 YYREEE (reference sequence). In nucleotides, the CDR3 is TGTGCCATCAGCTTGTGGGGGGCCTACGAGCAGTACTTC. Translation gives CAISLWGAYEQYF.

The table lists this clonotype with many counts. This chain uses TRBV4-1 with TRBJ1-1; a possible D gene is TRBD1 (5 bases). Trimming stripped 1 base from V and 1 base from J, with 10 bases between. The CDR3 totals 15 residues. The germline V gene has CDR1 MGHRA and CDR2 YSYEKL. This chain's CDR3 is CASSQGGWANTEAFF. The CDR3 DNA is TGCGCCAGCAGCCAAGGGGGGTGGGCGAACACTGAAGCTTTCTTT.

This clonotype was recorded at least ten times. The rearrangement joins TRBV7-9 to TRBJ2-5; D is unresolved. With 5 bases removed from V and 6 bases from J, the gap between germline ends came to 13 bases. CDR3 length equals 13 residues. Germline loops: CDR1 SEHNR, CDR2 FQNEAQ (reference sequence). The CDR3 region has the DNA TGTGCCAGCAGCGCCTCGAGTTTAAAGACCCAGTACTTC. Translated: CASSASSLKTQYF.

This clonotype has ten or more counts. The chain uses TRBV6-5 and TRBJ1-2, with 9 bases lining up with TRBD1. V was pared by 7 bases and J by 8 bases, with 14 bases of the junction left unmatched. Per the germline V gene, CDR1 is MNHEY and CDR2 is SVGAGI. CDR3 length: 15 amino acids. The CDR3 region has the DNA TGTGCCAGCACCTCCGGGACAGGGTGGATTGGGGGCTACACCTTC. The encoded protein is CASTSGTGWIGGYTF.

Only a few counts were recorded for this clonotype. The chain has TRBV5-1 and TRBJ1-2; no clear D gene. Trimming took 7 bases from V and 4 from J, leaving 20 bases between them. The CDR3 contains 15 residues. CDR1 and CDR2 (germline): SGHRS, YFSETQ. The CDR3 protein is CASRVYAEIFYGYTF. Here the CDR3 DNA reads TGCGCCAGCCGCGTGTATGCAGAGATTTTCTATGGCTACACCTTC.

This clonotype was seen repeatedly, ten times or more. This chain uses TRBV6-2 or TRBV6-3 with TRBJ1-1; unclear D gene. There are 14 residues in the CDR3. V lost 7 bases to trimming and J lost 5 bases, with 17 bases between them. In germline, CDR1 is MNHEY, CDR2 SVGEGT. CDR3 nucleotide sequence: TGTGCCAGCACCCCCCAAGAGGGTTGGACTGAAGCTTTCTTT. This translates into CASTPQEGWTEAFF.

The V and J genes are TRBV5-4 and TRBJ2-3, with 7 nucleotides matching TRBD1. Germline V gene sequence: CDR1 SGHNT, CDR2 YYREEE (reference sequence). The junction had 3 bases not matched to a gene; V was cut back by 5 bases and J by 0 bases. The CDR3 contains 14 residues. Written as DNA, the CDR3 is TGTGCCAGCAGGAGGGGGCCTAGCACAGATACGCAGTATTTT. This gives the protein CASRRGPSTDTQYF.

CDR3: CSAGGEGSNYGYTF. The DNA of the CDR3 is TGCAGTGCTGGGGGGGAGGGATCTAACTATGGCTACACCTTC. V is TRBV20-1 and J is TRBJ1-2, with a weak D call TRBD1 (5 bases). The germline gives CDR1 DFQATT, CDR2 SNEGSKA (reference sequence). The V end lost 5 bases, the J end lost 0 bases, and 13 bases lay between the germline ends. The CDR3 covers 14 residues.

This clonotype occurred many times. CDR3 bases: TGTGCCAGCAGCAAAGGGGGTAATTGGGGACAACGGAACGATGAGCAGTTCTTC. Translation gives CASSKGGNWGQRNDEQFF. V and J are TRBV21-1 and TRBJ2-1; the table's D call of TRBD1 was not tested on the DNA. TRBV21-1 is annotated as a pseudogene. This CDR3 is built from 18 residues.

This clonotype showed up many times. The chain couples TRBV12-3 or TRBV12-4 to TRBJ2-3; the match to TRBD2 covers 8 bases. The CDR3 totals 16 residues. The V segment lost 3 bases and the J segment 4 bases; nucleotides outside the gene matches: 9. CDR3 in amino acids: CASSFPPSGHPDTQYF. The CDR3 region has the DNA TGTGCCAGCAGTTTTCCACCTAGCGGGCATCCAGATACGCAGTATTTT.

In its sample, this clonotype was seen many times. The chain employs TRBV7-8 and TRBJ2-5; D is possibly TRBD1 or TRBD2 (7 bases each). Germline V CDR1 and CDR2: SGHVS, FQNEAQ. The CDR3 totals 13 residues. V was trimmed by 5 bases and J by 5 bases, leaving 12 bases between them. CDR3 DNA: TGTGCCAGCAGCCAGGGGGGGTCGGAGACCCAGTACTTC. It specifies CASSQGGSETQYF.

This chain links TRBV5-6 with TRBJ1-2; weak D call: TRBD1 (5 bases). The CDR3 covers 16 residues. The germline gives CDR1 SGHDT, CDR2 YYEEEE. Trimming pared 4 bases from V and 4 bases from J, leaving 20 bases between. The CDR3 is CASSLRFDSPAYGYTF. The CDR3 DNA follows: TGTGCCAGCAGCCTCCGATTTGACAGTCCAGCCTATGGCTACACCTTC.

This clonotype was seen many times. The CDR3 sequence is CASIPSRGGTGELFF. The CDR3 nucleotides read TGTGCCAGCATTCCCTCACGGGGAGGCACCGGGGAGCTGTTTTTT. The chain couples TRBV6-5 to TRBJ2-2; D possibly corresponds to TRBD2 (6 bases). The V gene's germline CDR1 is MNHEY and CDR2 SVGAGI. Trimming left V 7 bases short and J 4 bases short, with 16 bases between. The CDR3 is 15 residues long.

In this sample, this clonotype turned up many times. The V and J genes are TRBV12-3 or TRBV12-4 and TRBJ2-1, with D possibly TRBD1 on 5 matching bases. This CDR3 is built from 13 residues. V lost 6 bases, J lost 3 bases, and 9 bases lay in between. CDR3 bases: TGTGCCAGCAGAGACAGAGACTACAATGAGCAGTTCTTC. It yields the protein CASRDRDYNEQFF.

This clonotype occurred many times. V usage is TRBV20-1 and J usage is TRBJ1-4; D gene unclear. CDR1 and CDR2 from the germline V gene are DFQATT and SNEGSKA (reference sequence). This CDR3 has 15 amino acids. V shed 0 bases and J shed 5 bases, with 13 bases lying between them. As DNA, the CDR3 is TGCAGTGCTAGAGATTTCGCGGCGGAGAATGAAAAACTGTTTTTT. Translating gives CSARDFAAENEKLFF.